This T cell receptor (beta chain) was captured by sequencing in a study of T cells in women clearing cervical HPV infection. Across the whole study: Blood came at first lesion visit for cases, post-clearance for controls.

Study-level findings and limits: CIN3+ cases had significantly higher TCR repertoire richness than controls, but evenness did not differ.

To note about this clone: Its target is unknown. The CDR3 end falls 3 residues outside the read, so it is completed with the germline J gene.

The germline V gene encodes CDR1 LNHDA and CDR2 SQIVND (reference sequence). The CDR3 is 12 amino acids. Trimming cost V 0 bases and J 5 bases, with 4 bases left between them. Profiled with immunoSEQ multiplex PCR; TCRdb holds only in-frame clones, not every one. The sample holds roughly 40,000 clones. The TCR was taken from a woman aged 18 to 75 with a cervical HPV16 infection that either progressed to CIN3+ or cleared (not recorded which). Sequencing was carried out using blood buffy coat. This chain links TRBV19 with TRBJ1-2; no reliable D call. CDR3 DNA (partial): TGTGCCAGTAGTATAGATCCTTATGGC. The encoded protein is CASSIDPYG. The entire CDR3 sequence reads CASSIDPYGYTF.